The sequence of this T cell receptor beta chain was determined in a study of CD8+CD57+ T cells in acquired aplastic anemia. Across the study: DNA from sorted CD4+ and CD8+ cells averaged roughly 3.4 ug.

Patients included in sequencing had previously demonstrated CD8+CD57+ cell expansion by flow cytometry. Patients were therapy-naive when their blood was sampled. TCR beta VDJ and CDR3 profiling used genomic DNA as template. TCRdb re-called the reads with MiXCR, one entry per CDR3 protein. The table records roughly 280,000 distinct CDR3 sequences, about three fifths of them present only once. The germline gives CDR1 DFQATT, CDR2 SNEGSKA (reference sequence). The CDR3 extends over 16 amino acids. V shed 3 bases and J shed 6 bases, with 23 bases lying between them. The rearrangement links TRBV20-1 to TRBJ1-1; D unclear. Sequencing was carried out using sorted CD4+, CD8+, or CD8+CD57+ T cells (not recorded which) from PBMCs. The TCR comes from a human donor with aplastic anemia. The CDR3 protein is CSASPLRSKVAPEAFF. Here the CDR3 DNA reads TGCAGTGCTAGCCCGTTAAGGTCAAAGGTCGCCCCTGAAGCTTTCTTT.